A single sample gave rise to the 19 T cell receptor beta chains below, sequenced in a study of blood T cell repertoires in COVID-19. Using immunoSEQ multiplex PCR, the repertoire was profiled, and TCRdb retains in-frame clones only, with some absent. The data show approximately 100,000 clones, 84% seen once. Sequencing input: peripheral blood. The receptors originated from a woman between 50 and 59 years old with acute or convalescent COVID-19.

V and J are TRBV6-1 and TRBJ1-5, with TRBD1 identical over 9 bases. Germline V gene lookup returns CDR1 MNHNS and CDR2 SASEGT. This CDR3 is 19 amino acids long. V shed 8 bases and J 3 bases; nucleotides not matched to a gene: 20. The CDR3 DNA sequence: TGTGCCAGCGGGGAAGAGGGACAGGGTCTAGTTCCGATCAATCAGCCCCAGCATTTT. Residues: CASGEEGQGLVPINQPQHF.

This rearrangement joins TRBV24-1 to TRBJ1-2; 9 bases line up with TRBD1. The V segment lost 2 bases and the J segment 5 bases; nucleotides outside the gene matches: 8. Germline lookup yields CDR1 KGHDR and CDR2 SFDVKD. This CDR3 spans 16 amino acids. The CDR3 sequence: CATSDSRDRASYGYTF. The CDR3 DNA sequence: TGTGCCACCAGTGATTCCCGGGACAGGGCGTCGTATGGCTACACCTTC.

The V and J genes are TRBV11-3 and TRBJ2-7; 9 bases fit TRBD1. The V gene's germline CDR1 is SGHNT and CDR2 YENEEA. With 5 bases clipped from V and 2 bases from J, the junction kept 4 bases outside the gene matches. The CDR3 length is 14 residues. CDR3 in amino acids: CASSMGTGTYEQYF. As DNA, the CDR3 is TGTGCCAGCAGCATGGGGACAGGGACCTACGAGCAGTACTTC.

J is TRBJ1-6 and V is TRBV5-6, with 7 bases aligning to TRBD1. Germline trimming cut 5 bases from V and 0 bases from J; bases unmatched to any gene: 5. Germline V gene lookup returns CDR1 SGHDT and CDR2 YYEEEE. The CDR3 spans 16 residues. The CDR3: CASSLTGTSYNSPLHF. The CDR3 region has the DNA TGTGCCAGCAGTTTGACAGGGACCTCCTATAATTCACCCCTCCACTTT.

This chain uses TRBV11-3 with TRBJ2-2; TRBD1 might be the D (6 bases). The germline gives CDR1 SGHNT, CDR2 YENEEA. Trimming left V 3 bases short and J 5 bases short, with 13 bases between. This CDR3 region has 15 residues. CDR3 coding DNA: TGTGCCAGCAGCTTGCAGGGGACCAAAACCGGGGAGCTGTTTTTT. It codes for CASSLQGTKTGELFF.

V gene TRBV14 combines with J gene TRBJ2-3; TRBD2 might be the D (5 bases). Deletions cut 4 bases from V and 4 bases from J, with 12 bases between. The CDR3 totals 14 residues. Germline V gives CDR1 SGHDN, CDR2 FVKESK. The CDR3 DNA is TGTGCCAGCAGCCTTCCGGGGAGTTCAGATACGCAGTATTTT. This encodes CASSLPGSSDTQYF.

V gene TRBV4-1 combines with J gene TRBJ1-5; a weak D match, TRBD1 (5 bases). In germline, CDR1 is MGHRA, CDR2 YSYEKL. The V gene lost 0 bases and the J gene lost 5 bases, with 14 bases spanning the gap. The CDR3 runs 16 residues. CDR3 DNA sequence: TGCGCCAGCAGCCAAGATCGTGACAGTGGCTATCAGCCCCAGCATTTT. It translates to CASSQDRDSGYQPQHF.

A single count supports this clone. The J gene is TRBJ1-2, the V gene TRBV10-3, with TRBD1 identical over 7 bases. Germline loops: CDR1 ENHRY, CDR2 SYGVKD. The CDR3 has 13 residues. Unmatched junction bases numbered 7, after V lost 10 bases and J lost 2 bases. The CDR3 region is CATVQGLNYGYTF. The CDR3 DNA reads as TGTGCCACCGTACAGGGGCTCAACTATGGCTACACCTTC.

The rearrangement uses TRBV9 and TRBJ2-1; TRBD2 aligns across 12 bases. CDR3 size: 16 residues. Germline V CDR1 and CDR2: SGDLS, YYNGEE. Unmatched junction bases numbered 8, after V lost 4 bases and J lost 6 bases. The DNA of the CDR3 is TGTGCCAGCAGCCCTAGGACTAGCGGGGCCCGCAATGAGCAGTTCTTC. Encoded protein: CASSPRTSGARNEQFF.

The chain links TRBV4-2 to TRBJ1-2; TRBD1 aligns across 7 bases. This CDR3 is built from 16 residues. Germline CDR1 LGHNA, CDR2 YNFKEQ. Germline trimming cut 0 bases from V and 8 bases from J; bases unmatched to any gene: 12. Here the CDR3 reads CASSQDVGTVRSGYTF. CDR3 nucleotides: TGTGCCAGCAGCCAAGACGTTGGGACAGTAAGATCAGGCTACACCTTC.

The J gene is TRBJ1-4, the V gene TRBV10-3; tentatively, D is TRBD1 (6 bases). This CDR3 contains 15 residues. Germline values: CDR1 ENHRY, CDR2 SYGVKD. Trimming shortened V by 6 bases and J by 14 bases, and 25 bases separated the two germline ends. In DNA form, the CDR3 reads TGTGCCATCAGCCCACGGAAGTTACAGGGTGGTGAGCTGTTTTTT. It is translated as CAISPRKLQGGELFF.

This chain uses TRBV28 with TRBJ1-2; D remains unclear. V was shortened by 6 bases and J by 4 bases, with 6 bases between the two germline ends. The CDR3 consists of 11 residues. Germline CDR1 reads MDHEN; CDR2 reads SYDVKM. This CDR3 reads CASSGGYGYTF. Here the CDR3 DNA reads TGTGCCAGCAGCGGAGGCTATGGCTACACCTTC.

The rearrangement joins TRBV7-8 to TRBJ2-6, with 9 positions matching TRBD1. V gave up 5 bases and J gave up 0 bases; unmatched junction bases: 8. This CDR3 spans 18 amino acids. Germline V gene data show CDR1 as SGHVS and CDR2 as FQNEAQ. CDR3 DNA sequence: TGTGCCAGCAGCCCGCGGACAGGGGAGTCCTCTGGGGCCAACGTCCTGACTTTC. It specifies CASSPRTGESSGANVLTF.

This chain uses TRBV28 with TRBJ1-6, with unresolved D. CDR3 length: 12 amino acids. V was pared by 7 bases and J by 5 bases, with 6 bases between. The germline V gene has CDR1 MDHEN and CDR2 SYDVKM. The CDR3 protein is CASMTNNSPLHF. CDR3 bases: TGTGCCAGCATGACTAATAATTCACCCCTCCACTTT.

The chain uses TRBV10-2 and TRBJ2-3; 9 bases map to TRBD2. The length of the CDR3 is 15 residues. Germline V lookup: CDR1 WSHSY, CDR2 SAAADI. With 7 bases clipped from V and 5 bases from J, the junction kept 10 bases outside the gene matches. Here the CDR3 reads CASKVAGDGIDTQYF. CDR3 bases: TGCGCCAGCAAAGTAGCGGGGGATGGGATAGATACGCAGTATTTT.

The chain uses TRBV3-1 (or the pseudogene TRBV3-2) and TRBJ1-2; the D gene is possibly TRBD1 (5 bases). V lost 2 bases to trimming and J lost 2 bases, with 9 bases between them. Germline V gene lookup returns CDR1 LGHDT and CDR2 YNNKEL (reference sequence). The CDR3 contains 14 residues. The CDR3, as DNA: TGTGCCAGCAGCCAATTGGGGGGGAACTATGGCTACACCTTC. Translated, it gives CASSQLGGNYGYTF.

The chain couples TRBV6-5 to TRBJ2-6; a weak D match, TRBD2 (7 bases). Trimming stripped 8 bases from V and 4 bases from J, with 9 bases between. CDR1 and CDR2 from the germline V gene are MNHEY and SVGAGI. There are 13 residues in the CDR3. The CDR3 DNA reads TGTGCCAGCCGGGGGGCGGGGGCCAACGTCCTGACTTTC. Translation: CASRGAGANVLTF.

This clone was seen just once. The chain employs TRBV7-3 and TRBJ2-3; TRBD1 is a possible D gene (6 bases). V gave up 0 bases and J gave up 9 bases, with 16 bases separating them. From germline, CDR1 is SGHTA and CDR2 FQGTGA. The CDR3 covers 15 residues. CDR3 DNA sequence: TGTGCCAGCAGCTTAACGCTTGAGCAGAGGGGGACGCAGTATTTT. Translating it yields CASSLTLEQRGTQYF. Looking up the rest from reference TRBV7-3 and TRBJ2-3 gives the full variable domain: GAGVSQTPSNKVTEKGKYVELRCDPISGHTALYWYRQSLGQGPEFLIYFQGTGAADDSGLPNDRFFAVRPEGSVSTLKIQRTERGDSAVYLCASSLTLEQRGTQYFGPGTRLTVL.

Only one count was recorded for this clone. The rearrangement uses TRBV6-5 and TRBJ1-1; TRBD1 agrees at 9 bases. Germline V gene sequence: CDR1 MNHEY, CDR2 SVGAGI. V lost 7 bases to trimming and J lost 2 bases; unmatched junction nucleotides: 5. The length of the CDR3 is 14 residues. CDR3 DNA: TGTGCCAGCACCCCGACAGGGGGTAACACTGAAGCTTTCTTT. It is translated as CASTPTGGNTEAFF.